This TCR beta chain comes out of a study of OX40 agonist ivuxolimab in advanced cancers. Trimming removed 6 bases from V and 2 bases from J, with 18 bases in between. The CDR3 is 15 residues long. Germline CDR1 and CDR2: SGHNT and YYREEE (reference sequence). Baseline was the first blood sampling point, followed by cycle 4 day 1 and cycle 7 day 1. Profiling relied on immunoSEQ multiplex PCR, and the TCRdb table lists in-frame clones only, not all of them. There are more than 45,000 clones in the sample; around 79% occur only once, and roughly 1.2% lies in the top ten. The specimen was CD4+ or CD8+ T cells sorted from blood, collected in a trial of the OX40 agonist ivuxolimab. The V gene is TRBV5-4, the J gene TRBJ2-7, with D perhaps TRBD1 (6 bases). The clonotype was recovered from an adult with an advanced solid tumor such as melanoma, head and neck, liver or kidney cancer. The CDR3, as DNA: TGTGCCAGCACCCGAGGGGGTCGTGCCACCTACGAGCAGTACTTC. Translating gives CASTRGGRATYEQYF.